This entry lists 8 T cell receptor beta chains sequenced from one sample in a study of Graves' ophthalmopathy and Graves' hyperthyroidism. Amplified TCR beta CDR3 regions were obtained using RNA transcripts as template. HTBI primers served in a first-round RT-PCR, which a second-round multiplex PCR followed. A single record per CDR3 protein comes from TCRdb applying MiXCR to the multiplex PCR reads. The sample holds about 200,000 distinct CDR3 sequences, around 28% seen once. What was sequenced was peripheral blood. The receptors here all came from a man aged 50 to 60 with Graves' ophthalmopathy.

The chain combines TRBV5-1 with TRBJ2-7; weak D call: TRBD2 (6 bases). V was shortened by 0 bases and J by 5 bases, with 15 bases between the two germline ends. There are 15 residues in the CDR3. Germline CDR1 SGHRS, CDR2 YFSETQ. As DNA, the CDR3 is TGCGCCAGCAGCTTGGCTCATACAGGAGGGGACGAGCAGTACTTC. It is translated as CASSLAHTGGDEQYF. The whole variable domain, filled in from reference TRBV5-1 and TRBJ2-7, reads KAGVTQTPRYLIKTRGQQVTLSCSPISGHRSVSWYQQTPGQGLQFLFEYFSETQRNKGNFPGRFSGRQFSNSRSEMNVSTLELGDSALYLCASSLAHTGGDEQYFGPGTRLTVT.

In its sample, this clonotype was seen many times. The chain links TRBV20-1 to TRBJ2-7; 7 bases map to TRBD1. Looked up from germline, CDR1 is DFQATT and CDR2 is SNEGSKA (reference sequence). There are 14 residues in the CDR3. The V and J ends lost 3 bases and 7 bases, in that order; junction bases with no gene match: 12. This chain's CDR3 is CSASLIGGPGEQYF. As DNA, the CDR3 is TGCAGTGCTAGTTTAATAGGGGGCCCCGGGGAGCAGTACTTC.

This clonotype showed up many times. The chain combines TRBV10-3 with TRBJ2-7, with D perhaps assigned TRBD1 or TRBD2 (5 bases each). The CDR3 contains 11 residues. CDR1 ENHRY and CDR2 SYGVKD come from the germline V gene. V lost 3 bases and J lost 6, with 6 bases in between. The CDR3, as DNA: TGTGCCATCAGTGATGGGGGCGAGCAGTACTTC. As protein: CAISDGGEQYF.

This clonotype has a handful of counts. The CDR3 protein is CAWSVQGAKNIQYF. The CDR3 DNA reads TGTGCCTGGAGTGTACAGGGGGCCAAAAACATTCAGTACTTC. The chain carries TRBV30 and TRBJ2-4; TRBD1 aligns across 7 bases. The germline V gene has CDR1 GTSNPN and CDR2 SVGIG (reference sequence). Trimming took 0 bases from V and 1 from J; bases not matched to a gene: 0. The CDR3 spans 14 residues.

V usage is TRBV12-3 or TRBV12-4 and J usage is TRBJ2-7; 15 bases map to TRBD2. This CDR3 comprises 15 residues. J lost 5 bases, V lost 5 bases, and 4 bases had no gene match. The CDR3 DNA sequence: TGTGCCAGCAGTCCCGGACTAGCGGGAGGGAACGAGCAGTACTTC. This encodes CASSPGLAGGNEQYF.

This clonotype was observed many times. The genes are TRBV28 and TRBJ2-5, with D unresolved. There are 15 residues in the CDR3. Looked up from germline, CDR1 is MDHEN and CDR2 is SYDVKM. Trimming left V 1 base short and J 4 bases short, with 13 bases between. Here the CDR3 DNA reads TGTGCCAGCAGTTTATCGAGTCGGTGGGGAGAGACCCAGTACTTC. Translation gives CASSLSSRWGETQYF.

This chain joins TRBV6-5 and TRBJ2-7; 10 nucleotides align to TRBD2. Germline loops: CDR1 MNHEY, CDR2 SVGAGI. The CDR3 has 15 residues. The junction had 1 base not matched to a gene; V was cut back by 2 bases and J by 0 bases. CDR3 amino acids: CASSYLAGVSYEQYF. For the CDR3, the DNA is TGTGCCAGCAGTTACCTAGCGGGAGTCTCCTACGAGCAGTACTTC.

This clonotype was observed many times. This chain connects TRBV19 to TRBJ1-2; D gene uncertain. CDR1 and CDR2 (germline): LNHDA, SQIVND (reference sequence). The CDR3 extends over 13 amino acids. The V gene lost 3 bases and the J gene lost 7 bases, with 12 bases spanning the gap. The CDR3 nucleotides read TGTGCCAGTAGTATCGGGGTGCGGGCTGGCTACACCTTC. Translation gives CASSIGVRAGYTF.